The entry that follows covers one T cell receptor beta chain sequence. This clonotype was picked up one time. Which antigen it targets is not known. Base qualities are not recorded, but no much larger clone differs from it by a single base. One read is thin evidence. CDR1 and CDR2, looked up from the germline V gene (reference sequence), are DFQATT and SNEGSKA. The junction shows trimming of 0 bases on V and 0 bases on J, plus 5 bases between the germline ends. Taken from cysteine to phenylalanine, the CDR3 has 14 residues. This entry keeps only the CDR3 DNA: 42 bases, framed from base 1. The library came from 5' RACE. These reads were obtained on an Illumina HiSeq 2500. The second PCR ran for roughly 7 to 11 cycles and used a J-beta primer mix along with a sample-barcoded 5' primer. A unique molecular identifier was introduced onto each TCR beta cDNA molecule by a template-switch 5' adaptor carrying 12 random nucleotides. At least 2.5 million CDR3-containing paired-end reads were obtained from each sample. First-strand cDNA was synthesized from all RNA with the Mint cDNA synthesis kit, primed by a TRBC-specific oligonucleotide. Following uracil-DNA glycosylase treatment, a first 18-cycle PCR with universal primers M1SS and BC2_uni_R was performed on all cDNA. The paper's data handling went like this. For normalization, 1 million high-quality reads were randomly selected from each sample, with every read carrying a distinct molecular identifier. Reads sharing molecular identifiers were discarded rather than binned into consensus sequences. CDR3 identification, clonotype clustering and error correction used MiTCR with a Q25 quality threshold and the strictest error-elimination algorithm. A nonparametric unseen species model with Euler transformation was used to estimate lower-bound total TCR beta diversity. Through fastp at Q25 and MiXCR, TCRdb rebuilt clones from the public reads, retaining in-frame beta chains. Entries that share a CDR3 protein sequence are merged under the most common genes and DNA. The V and J calls and clone size come from TCRdb's table, not from the authors' own analysis. A total of some 550,000 distinct CDR3 sequences appear in this sample, roughly 48% of them only once. In total, the top ten clones hold about 26% of the sample.

This record belongs to a study of blood T cells in healthy people across ages (dated by TCRdb to about 2015). Some background on the complete study: In model experiments, template switching captured roughly one uniquely barcoded TCR beta cDNA molecule for every two T cells. To avoid experimental bias, donors of different ages were spread randomly across the sequencing lanes. Age-related changes in TCR beta repertoire diversity were measured in the study by deep sequencing normalized with unique cDNA molecular identifiers. Donors were grouped into four age groups: young (average roughly 17 years), middle-aged (over 35), aged (around 66) and long-lived (approximately 82). The study analyzed two additional independent replicas of 1 million unique cDNA reads from the same blood draw for two donors, one aged 18 to 30 and one aged 80 or older.

The approximately 40 donors, aged 6 to 90 years, were systemically healthy Caucasian individuals from Russia. Each donor gave around 9.8 milliliters of peripheral blood, collected into EDTA-treated Vacutainer tubes. Ficoll-Paque density-gradient centrifugation was used to isolate PBMCs, with at least 6.5 million obtained per sample. Total RNA was extracted from PBMCs with Trizol reagent, with at least 5 micrograms obtained per sample. The percentages of naive CD45RAhigh/CD27high T cells were determined by flow cytometry on a PBMC aliquot from every donor. Paper-wide results and their limitations: The CMV infection status of donors was not known, potentially confounding age-related changes in expanded clonotypes. As age increased, observed TCR beta diversity per million T cells dropped in a roughly linear way, and a significant reduction was already evident by age 40. Since profiling was done on bulk unsorted PBMCs, naive and antigen-experienced compartments could not be conclusively compared. The percentage of naive T cells measured by flow cytometry correlated strongly with observed TCR beta diversity. Compared with the aged group, more naive CD4+ T cells, fewer expanded clones and increased TCR diversity were shown by the long-lived group, suggesting age selection. Estimates of total diversity based on one million sequenced T cells were considered lower bounds and underestimates.

This clonotype originated in an elderly man in good health. Recombination linked TRBV20-1 to TRBJ1-4; the D gene is unclear. Material: blood. The DNA is TGCAGTGCTAGAGAAAGTTCAACTAATGAAAAACTGTTTTTT. Protein translation: CSARESSTNEKLFF.